Sequencing of this T cell receptor (beta chain) was carried out in a study of shared clonotypes between healthy human individuals. Study information: CD4 naive and memory got three plates each, CD8 naive two, CD8 memory one.

TCRdb keeps only in-frame clones here, not all; method: immunoSEQ multiplex PCR. The sample contains some 580,000 clones, nearly 98% of which appear only once. Naive CD8 cells, CD45RO-negative and positively selected for CCR7, excluded terminally differentiated effector memory CD45RA+ cells. Germline values: CDR1 SEHNR, CDR2 FQNEAQ (reference sequence). Trimming at V came to 5 bases and at J to 3 bases, leaving 5 bases not matched to a gene. This CDR3 spans 15 amino acids. The TCR was taken from a young man in good health. Sequenced material: naive CD8+ T cells sorted from blood. The rearrangement links TRBV7-9 to TRBJ1-4; 8 bases line up with TRBD1. CDR3 DNA sequence: TGTGCCAGCAGCCGACCGGGACAGGCTAATGAAAAACTGTTTTTT. It encodes CASSRPGQANEKLFF.